This T cell receptor (beta chain) was found in a study of CXCR3-negative and CXCR3-positive naive CD8 T cells. Across the study: Per-library TRB read counts averaged about 1.5 +/- 0.3 million, adding up to about 140 million in total.

UMI labels and 5' RACE were used to prepare the TRB cDNA libraries. TCRdb re-analyzed the 5' RACE reads; it lists each CDR3 protein once, without DNA. The sample data list over 20,000 distinct CDR3 sequences. CDR1 is SQVTM, CDR2 ANQGSEA, per germline. The CDR3 totals 13 residues. The chain couples TRBV29-1 to TRBJ2-3; TCRdb returns TRBD2, unconfirmable since there is no DNA. This clonotype was sampled from a human donor in good health. Some clones in this sample may be carry-over from other donors' samples. The sample comprised memory CD8+ T cells from blood. Here the CDR3 reads CSVGLGRADTQYF.